This TCR beta chain came from a study of T cell repertoires in cytomegalovirus infection. The overall study: Indicated by public TCR beta signatures were CMV infection and matching HLA type. Study-level points and caveats: It was HLA-C-restricted CMV-specific TCR beta clonotypes that dominated the response ex vivo.

This clonotype was observed a few times. Its antigen is still unknown. The J segment lost 0 bases and the V segment lost 7 bases, leaving 4 bases of the junction unmatched. The CDR3 sequence is 15 residues long. CDR1 is SGHRS and CDR2 is YFSETQ in the germline V gene. TCRdb redid the calling of the reads with MiXCR, one entry per CDR3 protein. The sample consists of hundreds of thousands of distinct CDR3 sequences, approximately 25% of them appearing once. Sequencing input: CD8+ T cells from PBMCs. The clonotype was recovered from a human donor in good health (CMV status not recorded). Some clones in this sample may be carry-over from other donors' samples. The J gene is TRBJ2-2, the V gene TRBV5-1, with 9 positions matching TRBD2. The CDR3 nucleotides read TGCGCCAGCCAAAGACTAGCGGCGAACACCGGGGAGCTGTTTTTT. Amino acids: CASQRLAANTGELFF.